Shown below are 28 T cell receptor beta chains from a single sample sequenced in a study of blood T cell repertoires in COVID-19 (dated by TCRdb to about 2020). The library relied on the immunoSEQ multiplex PCR assay. TCRdb took over this immuneACCESS table, retaining in-frame rearrangements with V and J assigned. Such tables are incomplete; in checked studies, under half of the missing clones stem from an unresolved V gene, and the remainder is unexplained. In this sample the table shows under 250,000 clones, roughly 81% of which occur a single time. The ten largest clones capture more than 4% of the sample. The sample was peripheral blood. The receptor set was obtained from a man in his fifties with acute or convalescent COVID-19.

The table lists this clone with a few counts. The chain links TRBV20-1 to TRBJ2-1; D is unresolved. Germline values: CDR1 DFQATT, CDR2 SNEGSKA (reference sequence). The CDR3 spans 10 residues. Trimming took 3 bases from V and 6 from J, leaving 3 bases between them. CDR3 loop: CSASRNEQFF. CDR3 DNA sequence: TGCAGTGCTAGTCGCAATGAGCAGTTCTTC.

The chain combines TRBV2 with TRBJ1-1, with 7 bases fitting TRBD1. J lost 6 bases, V lost 7 bases, and 8 bases had no gene match. The CDR3 is 13 amino acids. Germline CDR1 reads SNHLY; CDR2 reads FYNNEI. The CDR3 is CASILDRAAEAFF. In DNA form, the CDR3 reads TGTGCCAGCATCCTTGACAGGGCGGCTGAAGCTTTCTTT.

The chain couples TRBV19 to TRBJ1-5; 10 bases map to TRBD1. The J segment lost 3 bases and the V segment lost 4 bases, leaving 3 bases of the junction unmatched. This CDR3 is built from 15 residues. The germline V gene has CDR1 LNHDA and CDR2 SQIVND (reference sequence). The CDR3 nucleotides read TGTGCCAGTAGTAAGGGACAGGGGTTCAATCAGCCCCAGCATTTT. It codes for CASSKGQGFNQPQHF. Combining the CDR3 with reference TRBV19 and TRBJ1-5 gives the whole variable domain DGGITQSPKYLFRKEGQNVTLSCEQNLNHDAMYWYRQDPGQGLRLIYYSQIVNDFQKGDIAEGYSVSREKKESFPLTVTSAQKNPTAFYLCASSKGQGFNQPQHFGDGTRLSIL.

V gene TRBV6-5 combines with J gene TRBJ1-3, with D uncertain. This CDR3 has 14 amino acids. V lost 10 bases and J lost 2, with 15 bases in between. The V gene's germline CDR1 is MNHEY and CDR2 SVGAGI. The chain's CDR3 is CATMITEAGNTIYF. The CDR3 DNA reads TGTGCCACGATGATCACGGAGGCTGGAAACACCATATATTTT.

The V call is TRBV28, the J call TRBJ2-2; perhaps TRBD1 as D (6 bases). Germline V gene data show CDR1 as MDHEN and CDR2 as SYDVKM. V lost 10 bases and J 3 bases, leaving 33 bases between the germline ends. The CDR3 runs 20 residues. CDR3 loop: CATIYWGRGSLGAYTGELFF. In DNA, the CDR3 is TGTGCCACCATCTATTGGGGGCGAGGGTCCTTGGGAGCTTACACCGGGGAGCTGTTTTTT.

The rearrangement links TRBV4-1 to TRBJ2-2; 15 nucleotides agree with TRBD2. The CDR3 has 17 amino acids. Germline lookup yields CDR1 MGHRA and CDR2 YSYEKL. V shed 3 bases and J 4 bases; nucleotides not matched to a gene: 3. The CDR3 sequence: CASSHGLAGGPTGELFF. In DNA form, the CDR3 reads TGCGCCAGCAGCCATGGACTAGCGGGAGGGCCCACCGGGGAGCTGTTTTTT.

The chain couples TRBV7-3 to TRBJ1-1, with 7 bases matching TRBD1. Unmatched junction bases numbered 6, after V lost 5 bases and J lost 6 bases. CDR1 is SGHTA and CDR2 is FQGTGA in the germline V gene. CDR3 length equals 13 residues. The chain's CDR3 is CASSTRQGSEAFF. The DNA of the CDR3 is TGTGCCAGCAGCACAAGACAGGGATCTGAAGCTTTCTTT.

In this sample, this clone turned up a few times. This rearrangement joins TRBV27 to TRBJ2-3, with 12 bases aligning to TRBD2. Germline V CDR1 and CDR2: MNHEY, SMNVEV (reference sequence). With 3 bases clipped from V and 5 bases from J, the junction kept 3 bases outside the gene matches. The CDR3 runs to 15 residues. CDR3 loop: CASSFSSGRGDTQYF. CDR3 in DNA: TGTGCCAGCAGTTTTTCTAGCGGGAGGGGAGATACGCAGTATTTT.

In this sample, this clone turned up a few times. The chain combines TRBV21-1 with TRBJ1-5; TRBD1, as called in the table, went unchecked against the DNA. TRBV21-1 is assigned pseudogene status. The CDR3 totals 16 residues. This CDR3 reads CADRYRETYSNQPQHF. Here the CDR3 DNA reads TGTGCCGACCGGTACAGGGAAACCTATAGCAATCAGCCCCAGCATTTT.

This chain links TRBV19 with TRBJ1-5, with 10 bases aligning to TRBD1. The germline gives CDR1 LNHDA, CDR2 SQIVND (reference sequence). The trim removed 8 bases at V and 7 bases at J, leaving 8 bases unmatched. The CDR3 contains 14 residues. The chain's CDR3 is CASSGTGDGQPQHF. In DNA, the CDR3 is TGTGCCAGTTCCGGGACAGGGGATGGGCAGCCCCAGCATTTT.

V is TRBV12-3 or TRBV12-4 and J is TRBJ2-7; tentative D call: TRBD2 (5 bases). This CDR3 spans 13 amino acids. V was shortened by 3 bases and J by 5 bases, with 11 bases between the two germline ends. The CDR3 nucleotides are TGTGCCAGCAGTTTGACGGGATTTGACGAGCAGTACTTC. Translating gives CASSLTGFDEQYF.

The sample holds a few counts of this clone. The gene calls are TRBV19 and TRBJ2-7, with TRBD2 as a possible D gene (5 bases). Germline V gene sequence: CDR1 LNHDA, CDR2 SQIVND (reference sequence). There are 16 residues in the CDR3. The V and J ends lost 0 bases and 6 bases respectively, with 18 bases between them. Written as DNA, the CDR3 is TGTGCCAGTAGTATAGAGGCGAGGGTTTTGAAGTCCGAGCAGTACTTC. Translated: CASSIEARVLKSEQYF.

This clone occurred once. The chain joins TRBV4-1 to TRBJ1-5; D remains unclear. V lost 4 bases, J lost 2 bases, and 15 bases lay in between. Germline V gene data show CDR1 as MGHRA and CDR2 as YSYEKL. The CDR3 consists of 16 residues. The CDR3 DNA reads as TGCGCCAGCAGCCTTAGAGTCACCTCGGGCAATCAGCCCCAGCATTTT. Protein product: CASSLRVTSGNQPQHF.

This CDR3 reads CAWSRTGDGYTF. The CDR3 coding sequence is TGTGCCTGGAGTCGGACAGGGGATGGCTACACCTTC. J is TRBJ1-2 and V is TRBV30, with TRBD1 matching 9 bases. The junction had 1 base not matched to a gene; V was cut back by 2 bases and J by 6 bases. Looked up from germline, CDR1 is GTSNPN and CDR2 is SVGIG (reference sequence). There are 12 residues in the CDR3.

This chain uses TRBV16 with TRBJ2-7; D is undetermined. In germline, CDR1 is KGHSY, CDR2 FQNENV. Trimming removed 1 base at V and 5 bases at J, with 3 bases between. The CDR3 extends over 11 amino acids. In DNA, the CDR3 is TGTGCCAGCAGCCAATTCGACGAGCAGTACTTC. Translation gives CASSQFDEQYF.

The genes are TRBV29-1 and TRBJ1-5; the D gene is possibly TRBD1 (5 bases). V lost 7 bases to trimming and J lost 3 bases, with 13 bases between them. The CDR3 has 13 residues. Germline-derived CDR1 and CDR2 are SQVTM and ANQGSEA. CDR3 bases: TGCAGCGCAGCCCCAGGGTCCAATCAGCCCCAGCATTTT. Residues: CSAAPGSNQPQHF.

The rearrangement joins TRBV7-9 to TRBJ2-7; weak D call: TRBD2 (6 bases). This CDR3 spans 16 amino acids. From germline, CDR1 is SEHNR and CDR2 FQNEAQ (reference sequence). The germline V and J ends were trimmed by 2 bases and 0 bases, with 14 bases remaining between them. The CDR3 loop is CASSLQGTANSYEQYF. CDR3 in DNA: TGTGCCAGCAGCTTACAAGGGACTGCGAACTCCTACGAGCAGTACTTC.

The chain couples TRBV15 to TRBJ2-1, with 8 bases identical to TRBD2. This CDR3 region has 16 residues. The ends lost 0 bases at V and 5 bases at J; junction bases unmatched: 6. CDR1 is LNHNV, CDR2 YYDKDF, per germline (reference sequence). The CDR3 coding sequence is TGTGCCACCAGCAGAGAGGCTAGCGGGTTAAACAATGAGCAGTTCTTC. Its translation: CATSREASGLNNEQFF.

The rearrangement links TRBV19 to TRBJ1-1; D unresolved. Germline V gene data show CDR1 as LNHDA and CDR2 as SQIVND (reference sequence). The CDR3 extends over 14 amino acids. The V end was cut by 2 bases, the J end by 1 base, with 8 bases between. Here the CDR3 reads CASSIPGRNTEAFF. The CDR3, as DNA: TGTGCCAGTAGTATACCAGGCCGGAACACTGAAGCTTTCTTT. The full variable domain, in which reference TRBV19 and TRBJ1-1 provide the parts outside the CDR3, is DGGITQSPKYLFRKEGQNVTLSCEQNLNHDAMYWYRQDPGQGLRLIYYSQIVNDFQKGDIAEGYSVSREKKESFPLTVTSAQKNPTAFYLCASSIPGRNTEAFFGQGTRLTVV.

V gene TRBV5-1 combines with J gene TRBJ1-1; 9 bases align to TRBD1. Trimming at V came to 0 bases and at J to 0 bases, leaving 9 bases not matched to a gene. The CDR3 loop spans 18 amino acids. CDR1 is SGHRS and CDR2 is YFSETQ in the germline V gene. CDR3 in amino acids: CASSLVRTGVPMNTEAFF. The CDR3 DNA is TGCGCCAGCAGCTTGGTCCGGACAGGGGTGCCTATGAACACTGAAGCTTTCTTT.

This chain joins TRBV25-1 and TRBJ1-1; 8 bases align to TRBD1. This CDR3 comprises 13 residues. V trimming: 4 bases; J trimming: 8 bases; junction bases outside the gene matches: 6. The germline V gene has CDR1 MGHDK and CDR2 SYGVNS. In nucleotides, the CDR3 is TGTGCCAGCAGTGTACAGGGGGTCGCCGAAGCTTTCTTT. Protein: CASSVQGVAEAFF.

The chain combines TRBV10-1 with TRBJ2-1; 7 nucleotides match TRBD2. The V gene end was trimmed by 0 bases and the J gene end by 0 bases; junction bases not matched to a gene: 2. The CDR3 is 16 residues long. Germline V gene sequence: CDR1 WNHNN, CDR2 SYGVQD (reference sequence). DNA for the CDR3: TGCGCCAGCAGTGAGTCCGGGGGGAGCTCCTACAATGAGCAGTTCTTC. This gives the protein CASSESGGSSYNEQFF.

This clone was picked up a small number of times. The chain couples TRBV5-1 to TRBJ2-1, with TRBD1 matching 11 bases. J lost 9 bases, V lost 1 base, and 12 bases had no gene match. CDR3 length: 17 amino acids. CDR1 SGHRS and CDR2 YFSETQ come from the germline V gene. DNA of the CDR3: TGCGCCAGCAGCTTGAGGGGACAGGGGGTAAATAACGGTGAGCAGTTCTTC. The encoded protein is CASSLRGQGVNNGEQFF.

The chain links TRBV30 to TRBJ1-2, with TRBD1 matching over 7 bases. V shed 2 bases and J 5 bases; nucleotides not matched to a gene: 14. Germline assignment: CDR1 GTSNPN and CDR2 SVGIG (reference sequence). The CDR3 length is 16 residues. The CDR3 loop reads CAWSRIAEQGKYGYTF. CDR3 DNA sequence: TGTGCCTGGAGTCGGATAGCCGAACAGGGGAAATATGGCTACACCTTC.

The J gene is TRBJ2-3, the V gene TRBV6-4, with 9 nucleotides matching TRBD1. Germline-derived CDR1 and CDR2 are MRHNA and SNTAGT. CDR3 length: 15 amino acids. V dropped 6 bases and J dropped 4; count of bases not matched to a gene: 8. CDR3 region: CASRDRGSDADTQYF. The DNA for the CDR3 is TGTGCCAGCAGAGACAGGGGGTCGGACGCAGATACGCAGTATTTT.

J is TRBJ1-3 and V is TRBV6-1, with 7 bases fitting TRBD1. Germline CDR1 and CDR2: MNHNS and SASEGT. This CDR3 has 19 residues. V was clipped by 0 bases and J by 3 bases; unmatched bases: 14. In DNA form, the CDR3 reads TGTGCCAGCAGTGAAGCTCCCTCGCCGAGACAGGGAAATGGAAACACCATATATTTT. Amino acids: CASSEAPSPRQGNGNTIYF.

The chain employs TRBV10-3 and TRBJ2-2; the match to TRBD1 covers 9 bases. Germline V CDR1 and CDR2: ENHRY, SYGVKD. CDR3 length equals 15 residues. With V trimmed by 6 bases and J by 6 bases, 8 bases remained unmatched. The CDR3 nucleotides read TGTGCCATCAGCCAGGGACAGGGAAGTTCCGGGGAGCTGTTTTTT. Its translation is CAISQGQGSSGELFF.

The CDR3 spells CASSEAGERGWTEAFF. The DNA of the CDR3 is TGTGCCAGCAGTGAGGCGGGAGAAAGGGGATGGACTGAAGCTTTCTTT. The chain links TRBV6-1 to TRBJ1-1; D is perhaps TRBD1 (5 bases). CDR3 size: 16 residues. V was cut by 3 bases and J by 5 bases, with 19 bases left in between. Germline CDR1 is MNHNS and CDR2 is SASEGT.